The 31 T cell receptor beta chains presented below share a single source sample, sequenced in a study of T-cell memory formation after mild COVID-19 (dated by TCRdb to 2020 to 2023). Library generation was performed with 5' RACE. Instrument used: Illumina NovaSeq 6000. The public reads were quality trimmed at Q25 with fastp and then assembled into clones with MiXCR by TCRdb, keeping productive beta chains. Records with the same CDR3 protein are collapsed into one entry carrying the most frequent genes and DNA. This sample gives about 210,000 distinct CDR3 sequences in total; about 10% of them show up just once. The top ten hold just over 3% of the sample. The sample was PBMCs or a T cell subset sorted from them (not recorded which). All receptors derive from a man between 18 and 35 years old who had mild COVID-19 (a few samples of this study predate the infection). The sample titles of this study are shuffled in the database, so cell type and time point are left out; the donor was told from shared clones.

This clonotype was counted a few times. The chain joins TRBV24-1 to TRBJ2-3; tentatively, D is TRBD1 or TRBD2 (5 bases each). The CDR3 covers 15 residues. Trimming left V 3 bases short and J 4 bases short, with 13 bases between. Per the germline V gene, CDR1 is KGHDR and CDR2 is SFDVKD. Here the CDR3 reads CATSDPRGAADTQYF. CDR3 DNA: TGTGCCACCAGTGATCCCCGAGGGGCCGCAGATACGCAGTATTTT.

This clonotype was picked up a small number of times. V is TRBV12-3 or TRBV12-4 and J is TRBJ2-1; the D gene is possibly TRBD2 (6 bases). This CDR3 comprises 11 residues. V dropped 7 bases and J dropped 9 bases, with 10 bases sitting between them. The DNA for the CDR3 is TGTGCCAGCACCCTCGGGAGTGAGCAGTTCTTC. Residues: CASTLGSEQFF.

This clonotype was picked up many times. The chain joins TRBV20-1 to TRBJ2-1; perhaps TRBD1 as D (5 bases). This CDR3 is built from 13 residues. V lost 0 bases and J 9 bases, leaving 12 bases between the germline ends. Germline V gene sequence: CDR1 DFQATT, CDR2 SNEGSKA (reference sequence). CDR3 DNA: TGCAGTGCTAGAGACCCCCCCCAGGGTGAGCAGTTCTTC. Translated: CSARDPPQGEQFF.

The V gene is TRBV20-1, the J gene TRBJ2-1; D remains unclear. Trimming took 3 bases from V and 4 from J, leaving 22 bases between them. The length of the CDR3 is 17 residues. The germline gives CDR1 DFQATT, CDR2 SNEGSKA (reference sequence). In DNA, the CDR3 is TGCAGTGCTAGCGAAGGCAGGAAGGGATCTAGGTACAATGAGCAGTTCTTC. Translated, it gives CSASEGRKGSRYNEQFF.

On this clonotype itself: This sequence may be a read error, since a much larger clone differs from it by one base. The rearrangement joins TRBV29-1 to TRBJ2-5, with D possibly being TRBD1 or TRBD2 (6 bases each). The CDR3 spans 12 residues. Germline V gene data show CDR1 as SQVTM and CDR2 as ANQGSEA. The CDR3 DNA reads TGCAGCGTTACACAGGGTCGGGAGACCCAGTGCTTC. It codes for CSVTQGRETQCF.

The table lists this clonotype with a few counts. V usage is TRBV25-1 and J usage is TRBJ2-5, with 10 bases matching TRBD2. CDR1 MGHDK and CDR2 SYGVNS come from the germline V gene. The CDR3 totals 18 residues. The V segment lost 1 base and the J segment 4 bases; nucleotides outside the gene matches: 12. CDR3 nucleotide sequence: TGTGCCAGCAGTGAATTTACTAGCGGGGATCCGACCTTAGAGACCCAGTACTTC. Its translation: CASSEFTSGDPTLETQYF.

At least ten counts were recorded for this clonotype. The chain joins TRBV5-1 to TRBJ2-7; 10 nucleotides align to TRBD1. CDR3 length: 13 residues. CDR1 SGHRS and CDR2 YFSETQ come from the germline V gene. V shed 7 bases, J shed 4 bases, and the junction held 5 bases outside the gene matches. The CDR3 sequence is CASRRDRGYEQYF. The CDR3 DNA sequence: TGCGCCAGCCGTCGGGACAGGGGTTACGAGCAGTACTTC.

The V and J genes are TRBV3-1 and TRBJ1-1; no definite D call. Trimming pared 3 bases from V and 8 bases from J, leaving 10 bases between. The V gene's germline CDR1 is LGHDT and CDR2 YNNKEL (reference sequence). The CDR3 runs to 12 residues. The CDR3 protein is CASSHSSNEAFF. Here the CDR3 DNA reads TGTGCCAGCAGCCACTCTAGCAACGAAGCTTTCTTT.

The chain is built from TRBV6-2 or TRBV6-3 and TRBJ2-5; D gene unclear. Trimming took 6 bases from V and 2 from J, leaving 16 bases between them. Germline assignment: CDR1 MNHEY and CDR2 SVGEGT. This CDR3 contains 15 residues. Here the CDR3 DNA reads TGTGCCAGCAGCCGAATGCGGTTCCCTCAAGAGACCCAGTACTTC. This gives the protein CASSRMRFPQETQYF.

The chain is built from TRBV20-1 and TRBJ2-7; D unresolved. The V end was cut by 4 bases, the J end by 5 bases, with 6 bases between. CDR1 and CDR2 from the germline V gene are DFQATT and SNEGSKA (reference sequence). The CDR3 covers 10 residues. CDR3: CSAMGNEQYF. Here the CDR3 DNA reads TGCAGTGCTATGGGAAACGAGCAGTACTTC.

This clonotype came up a few times. V gene TRBV5-1 combines with J gene TRBJ2-3; no clear D gene. This CDR3 contains 14 residues. Trimming pared 4 bases from V and 8 bases from J, leaving 17 bases between. Per the germline V gene, CDR1 is SGHRS and CDR2 is YFSETQ. This CDR3 is CASSPDPSSGTQYF. The CDR3, as DNA: TGCGCCAGCAGCCCGGACCCCTCCTCGGGTACGCAGTATTTT. Using reference TRBV5-1 and TRBJ2-3 for the parts outside the CDR3, the full variable domain is KAGVTQTPRYLIKTRGQQVTLSCSPISGHRSVSWYQQTPGQGLQFLFEYFSETQRNKGNFPGRFSGRQFSNSRSEMNVSTLELGDSALYLCASSPDPSSGTQYFGPGTRLTVL.

This clonotype was recorded at least ten times. The chain employs TRBV6-2 or TRBV6-3 and TRBJ2-1; tentative D call: TRBD2 (5 bases). There are 13 residues in the CDR3. V was pared by 8 bases and J by 5 bases, with 13 bases between. Germline V CDR1 and CDR2: MNHEY, SVGEGT. CDR3 nucleotides: TGTGCCAGCCGGGGATGGGTGAACAATGAGCAGTTCTTC. As protein: CASRGWVNNEQFF.

This clonotype was seen only a few times. The CDR3 DNA sequence: TGTGCCAGCACACAGGGGCCGTATGGCTACACCTTC. It yields the protein CASTQGPYGYTF. The chain is built from TRBV6-2 or TRBV6-3 and TRBJ1-2; 7 positions agree with TRBD1. V trimming: 7 bases; J trimming: 5 bases; junction bases outside the gene matches: 4. Germline CDR1 and CDR2: MNHEY and SVGEGT. This CDR3 comprises 12 residues.

The chain uses TRBV20-1 and TRBJ2-1; 7 bases are a match to TRBD2. With V trimmed by 4 bases and J by 4 bases, 7 bases remained unmatched. The CDR3 sequence is 14 residues long. Germline CDR1 reads DFQATT; CDR2 reads SNEGSKA (reference sequence). The CDR3: CSANPAGGYNEQFF. In DNA, the CDR3 is TGCAGTGCTAACCCGGCCGGGGGGTACAATGAGCAGTTCTTC.

In this sample, this clonotype turned up many times. The V and J genes are TRBV5-1 and TRBJ1-2; D unclear. Trimming pared 0 bases from V and 0 bases from J, leaving 6 bases between. The CDR3 contains 14 residues. Germline assignment: CDR1 SGHRS and CDR2 YFSETQ. The CDR3 region is CASSLESTNYGYTF. Here the CDR3 DNA reads TGCGCCAGCAGCTTGGAATCCACTAACTATGGCTACACCTTC.

The chain uses TRBV2 and TRBJ1-5; perhaps TRBD1 as D (5 bases). There are 14 residues in the CDR3. The germline V and J ends were trimmed by 5 bases and 6 bases, with 14 bases remaining between them. Germline V gene lookup returns CDR1 SNHLY and CDR2 FYNNEI. The CDR3 loop is CASSRGLGIQPQHF. The CDR3 nucleotides are TGTGCCAGCAGTAGGGGACTTGGGATTCAGCCCCAGCATTTT. Based on the CDR3 plus reference TRBV2 and TRBJ1-5, the full variable domain is EPEVTQTPSHQVTQMGQEVILRCVPISNHLYFYWYRQILGQKVEFLVSFYNNEISEKSEIFDDQFSVERPDGSNFTLKIRSTKLEDSAMYFCASSRGLGIQPQHFGDGTRLSIL.

DNA for the CDR3: TGCGCCAGCAGCTTCTCCCAGCGCACCACAGATACGCAGTATTTT. Amino acids: CASSFSQRTTDTQYF. The V gene is TRBV5-1, the J gene TRBJ2-3; the D is unclear. V was trimmed by 2 bases and J by 2 bases, leaving 12 bases between them. This CDR3 region has 15 residues. CDR1 and CDR2 (germline): SGHRS, YFSETQ.

Relative to its sample, this clonotype is medium-sized (0.01 to 0.1%). The DNA of the CDR3 is TGTGCCAGCAGCTTGGTGGGCCACGTTAACAATGAGCAGTTCTTC. Protein product: CASSLVGHVNNEQFF. This chain links TRBV5-4 with TRBJ2-1; D not certain. Trimming cost V 0 bases and J 5 bases, with 12 bases left between them. The CDR3 has 15 amino acids. Germline loops: CDR1 SGHNT, CDR2 YYREEE (reference sequence).

This clonotype has only a few counts. This rearrangement joins TRBV12-3 or TRBV12-4 to TRBJ2-5; 7 bases match TRBD2. V lost 1 base to trimming and J lost 5 bases; unmatched junction nucleotides: 4. The CDR3 spans 14 residues. CDR3 coding DNA: TGTGCCAGCAGTTTAGGGGAGGGCGGGGAGACCCAGTACTTC. Protein product: CASSLGEGGETQYF.

This clonotype was observed a few times. V gene TRBV4-3 combines with J gene TRBJ2-3; D not certain. Germline V gene lookup returns CDR1 LGHNA and CDR2 YSLEER. The CDR3 loop spans 14 amino acids. V was shortened by 1 base and J by 3 bases, with 8 bases between the two germline ends. CDR3 nucleotide sequence: TGCGCCAGCAGCCAAGGAGCATGGACAGATACGCAGTATTTT. This gives the protein CASSQGAWTDTQYF.

This chain connects TRBV4-3 to TRBJ2-3; 10 bases are shared with TRBD1. V lost 4 bases and J lost 2; bases outside the gene matches: 3. The CDR3 contains 15 residues. Germline-derived CDR1 and CDR2 are LGHNA and YSLEER. The CDR3 DNA sequence: TGCGCCAGCAGCCGAGGACAGGGGGTCACAGATACGCAGTATTTT. Its translation: CASSRGQGVTDTQYF.

This clonotype was detected a few times. The chain couples TRBV6-2 or TRBV6-3 to TRBJ2-6, with 11 bases lining up with TRBD1. Germline values: CDR1 MNHEY, CDR2 SVGEGT. The CDR3 loop spans 19 amino acids. The trim removed 6 bases at V and 4 bases at J, leaving 14 bases unmatched. This CDR3 reads CASSTYHGTGGYGANVLTF. CDR3 DNA sequence: TGTGCCAGCAGCACCTATCACGGGACAGGGGGATACGGGGCCAACGTCCTGACTTTC.

This clonotype was seen a handful of times. This chain joins TRBV12-5 and TRBJ1-3; no clear D gene. The CDR3 length is 13 residues. Germline values: CDR1 LGHNT, CDR2 FRNRAP. Trimming pared 1 base from V and 6 bases from J, leaving 7 bases between. In DNA, the CDR3 is TGTGCTAGTGGTTTGGGGACGGCAAACACCATATATTTT. As protein: CASGLGTANTIYF.

The chain uses TRBV20-1 and TRBJ1-5, with D tentatively TRBD1 (5 bases). V shed 0 bases and J shed 7 bases, with 10 bases lying between them. CDR3 size: 13 residues. Germline loops: CDR1 DFQATT, CDR2 SNEGSKA (reference sequence). This chain's CDR3 is CSARDQGRQPQHF. As DNA, the CDR3 is TGCAGTGCTAGAGACCAGGGTCGGCAGCCCCAGCATTTT.

J is TRBJ2-1 and V is TRBV5-1; weak D call: TRBD2 (7 bases). The V gene lost 4 bases and the J gene lost 0 bases, with 14 bases spanning the gap. The germline gives CDR1 SGHRS, CDR2 YFSETQ. The CDR3 runs to 16 residues. The CDR3 is CASSPEGGSSYNEQFF. The CDR3 region has the DNA TGCGCCAGCAGCCCGGAGGGGGGGAGCTCCTACAATGAGCAGTTCTTC.

In its sample, this clonotype was seen a few times. The V gene is TRBV20-1, the J gene TRBJ2-2, with 10 bases matching TRBD2. The CDR3 consists of 15 residues. Looked up from germline, CDR1 is DFQATT and CDR2 is SNEGSKA (reference sequence). Trimming removed 2 bases from V and 5 bases from J; junction bases left unmatched: 5. DNA for the CDR3: TGCAGTGCTAGAAGGACTAGCGGCCCGACCGGGGAGCTGTTTTTT. Translation: CSARRTSGPTGELFF.

This sequence joins TRBV18 and TRBJ2-5; D gene unclear. CDR3 length: 14 residues. V lost 0 bases to trimming and J lost 3 bases, with 8 bases between them. Germline-derived CDR1 and CDR2 are KGHSH and LQKENI. The CDR3 bases are TGTGCCAGCTCACCACCCAGCCAAAAAGAGACCCAGTACTTC. This sequence encodes CASSPPSQKETQYF.

The CDR3 DNA sequence: TGTGCCAGCTCATTCCCCGGCTATGGCTACACCTTC. Translating gives CASSFPGYGYTF. The rearrangement links TRBV18 to TRBJ1-2; no firm D call. Germline assignment: CDR1 KGHSH and CDR2 LQKENI. V lost 5 bases to trimming and J lost 4 bases, with 8 bases between them. The CDR3 runs to 12 residues. Full variable domain (outside the CDR3, taken from reference TRBV18 and TRBJ1-2): NAGVMQNPRHLVRRRGQEARLRCSPMKGHSHVYWYRQLPEEGLKFMVYLQKENIIDESGMPKERFSAEFPKEGPSILRIQQVVRGDSAAYFCASSFPGYGYTFGSGTRLTVV.

This clonotype has a handful of counts. This chain links TRBV7-2 with TRBJ1-2; no firm D call. The CDR3 has 13 amino acids. Germline values: CDR1 SGHTA, CDR2 FQGNSA. V lost 1 base, J lost 6 bases, and 9 bases lay in between. CDR3 DNA: TGTGCCAGCAGCTTAGGGGTTCCTAATGGCTACACCTTC. Residues: CASSLGVPNGYTF.

The V gene is TRBV7-9, the J gene TRBJ1-2, with a possible D match to TRBD1 (6 bases). Deletions cut 2 bases from V and 3 bases from J, with 10 bases between. The V gene's germline CDR1 is SEHNR and CDR2 FQNEAQ (reference sequence). The CDR3 spans 14 residues. For the CDR3, the DNA is TGTGCCAGCAGCTTACAGCGACAGGACTATGGCTACACCTTC. Translation gives CASSLQRQDYGYTF.

This clonotype was detected only a few times. The V gene is TRBV5-1, the J gene TRBJ1-1; D is possibly TRBD1 (5 bases). The CDR3 has 13 amino acids. Germline assignment: CDR1 SGHRS and CDR2 YFSETQ. Trimming stripped 3 bases from V and 4 bases from J, with 10 bases between. The CDR3 loop is CASSWGLSTEAFF. DNA of the CDR3: TGCGCCAGCAGCTGGGGACTTAGCACTGAAGCTTTCTTT.